This TCR beta chain was sequenced in a study of early T cells in non-severe SARS-CoV-2 infection. At the level of the study: With bulk RNA from unsorted whole blood as input, sequencing yielded unpaired chains. Study outcomes and limitations: VDJdb matching, biased toward anti-spike CD8 responses, missed private and CD4 specificities.

V was trimmed by 4 bases and J by 0 bases, leaving 12 bases between them. Germline assignment: CDR1 MNHNY and CDR2 SVGAGI (reference sequence). CDR3 length: 16 residues. Ten or more counts support this clonotype. The antigen is undetermined. TCRdb processed the 5' RACE reads anew with MiXCR; each CDR3 protein has one entry. The table records about 50,000 distinct CDR3 sequences, over 5% of them present only once. The chain employs TRBV6-6 and TRBJ2-2; D unresolved. Material: whole blood, obtained at baseline. The TCR was taken from an adult who was a healthcare worker with PCR-confirmed SARS-CoV-2 infection or an uninfected control (not recorded which). CDR3 DNA: TGTGCCAGCAGTTCCCGACTCAACGCGAACACCGGGGAGCTGTTTTTT. This gives the protein CASSSRLNANTGELFF.